This entry lists 26 T cell receptor beta chains sequenced from one sample in a study of T cell repertoires in cytomegalovirus infection. TCRdb independently ran MiXCR on the reads; one entry per CDR3 protein. The sample holds about 110,000 distinct CDR3 sequences, about 33% seen once. For these receptors, no antigen is known. The source was CD8+ T cells from cultured PBMCs, collected from culture after CMV antigen stimulation. All receptors come from a human donor in good health (CMV status not recorded). Some clones in this sample may be carry-over from other donors' samples.

This chain joins TRBV7-9 and TRBJ1-1, with D hard to call. V lost 3 bases and J lost 11, with 13 bases in between. Germline values: CDR1 SEHNR, CDR2 FQNEAQ (reference sequence). The length of the CDR3 is 12 residues. The CDR3 sequence: CASSFLGSGAFF. CDR3 bases: TGTGCCAGCAGCTTTCTGGGAAGTGGCGCTTTCTTT.

This clonotype was seen only a few times. V is TRBV6-2 or TRBV6-3 and J is TRBJ2-2; D may match TRBD1 or TRBD2 (6 bases each). V was trimmed by 0 bases and J by 7 bases, leaving 18 bases between them. This CDR3 contains 17 residues. CDR1 is MNHEY and CDR2 is SVGEGT in the germline V gene. CDR3 region: CASSYSGQGRRHGELFF. The CDR3, as DNA: TGTGCCAGCAGTTACTCGGGGCAGGGGAGGCGTCACGGGGAGCTGTTTTTT.

This clonotype was picked up a small number of times. The chain joins TRBV24-1 to TRBJ1-5; no clear D gene. V was cut by 3 bases and J by 5 bases, with 10 bases left in between. The CDR3 loop spans 14 amino acids. Germline CDR1 is KGHDR and CDR2 is SFDVKD. The CDR3 loop reads CATSDAQHDQPQHF. DNA for the CDR3: TGTGCCACCAGTGATGCCCAGCACGATCAGCCCCAGCATTTT.

This rearrangement joins TRBV5-1 to TRBJ2-7; 12 positions agree with TRBD1. The CDR3 is 15 amino acids. CDR1 and CDR2 (germline): SGHRS, YFSETQ. V lost 4 bases and J lost 3; bases outside the gene matches: 5. The DNA for the CDR3 is TGCGCCAGCAGCCCGGGACAGGGGGCGGGCTACGAGCAGTACTTC. Protein: CASSPGQGAGYEQYF.

This clonotype was recorded a few times. DNA of the CDR3: TGTGCCAGCAGTTTAATATACCGGGGGTACAATGAGCAGTTCTTC. This codes for CASSLIYRGYNEQFF. The gene calls are TRBV27 and TRBJ2-1; tentative D call: TRBD2 (6 bases). Trimming removed 2 bases at V and 4 bases at J, with 12 bases between. This CDR3 has 15 residues. Germline CDR1 and CDR2: MNHEY and SMNVEV (reference sequence).

This clonotype was detected a few times. The V gene is TRBV7-2, the J gene TRBJ2-1, with D tentatively TRBD1 or TRBD2 (6 bases each). CDR1 is SGHTA, CDR2 FQGNSA, per germline. V lost 10 bases, J lost 3 bases, and 13 bases lay in between. This CDR3 comprises 13 residues. The CDR3, as DNA: TGTGCCACCCCGGGGGCCGGCTACAATGAGCAGTTCTTC. Protein sequence: CATPGAGYNEQFF.

In its sample, this clonotype is large. This chain links TRBV7-2 with TRBJ2-7; D remains unclear. Germline V gene sequence: CDR1 SGHTA, CDR2 FQGNSA. The V and J ends lost 3 bases and 5 bases respectively, with 11 bases between them. The CDR3 contains 13 residues. As DNA, the CDR3 is TGTGCCAGCAGCTTGGGTAGTTGGAACGAGCAGTACTTC. It translates to CASSLGSWNEQYF.

This clonotype was observed many times. The gene calls are TRBV7-2 and TRBJ1-1, with D possibly being TRBD1 (6 bases). Germline assignment: CDR1 SGHTA and CDR2 FQGNSA. This CDR3 has 13 residues. The V gene lost 5 bases and the J gene lost 5 bases, with 12 bases spanning the gap. The CDR3 sequence is CASSPRGRTEAFF. In DNA form, the CDR3 reads TGTGCCAGCAGCCCAAGGGGGAGAACTGAAGCTTTCTTT.

The V gene is TRBV6-6, the J gene TRBJ2-7, with D unresolved. The CDR3 has 12 residues. Germline loops: CDR1 MNHNY, CDR2 SVGAGI (reference sequence). V lost 2 bases, J lost 7 bases, and 9 bases lay in between. This CDR3 reads CASSYTSGEQYF. For the CDR3, the DNA is TGTGCCAGCAGTTACACTTCAGGAGAGCAGTACTTC.

This chain uses TRBV28 with TRBJ1-4, with D uncertain. The CDR3 loop spans 13 amino acids. The V gene's germline CDR1 is MDHEN and CDR2 SYDVKM. V gave up 8 bases and J gave up 7 bases, with 14 bases separating them. The CDR3: CASVAVLTEKLFF. DNA of the CDR3: TGTGCCAGCGTTGCGGTTTTAACTGAAAAACTGTTTTTT.

The gene calls are TRBV5-1 and TRBJ2-7; D might be TRBD1 (6 bases). Germline V gives CDR1 SGHRS, CDR2 YFSETQ. V was pared by 3 bases and J by 5 bases, with 12 bases between. There are 13 residues in the CDR3. For the CDR3, the DNA is TGCGCCAGCAGCTACCCAGGGGCTGACGAGCAGTACTTC. It is translated as CASSYPGADEQYF.

This clonotype appeared once. The V call is TRBV19, the J call TRBJ1-1; tentatively, D is TRBD1 (5 bases). V lost 6 bases to trimming and J lost 0 bases, with 17 bases between them. The CDR3 has 16 residues. Germline V gene data show CDR1 as LNHDA and CDR2 as SQIVND (reference sequence). Here the CDR3 DNA reads TGTGCCAGTAGCCACCCCCCCAGGGCTATGAACACTGAAGCTTTCTTT. It yields the protein CASSHPPRAMNTEAFF.

This clonotype was picked up a small number of times. The rearrangement joins TRBV6-1 to TRBJ2-1; D is possibly TRBD1 or TRBD2 (5 bases each). The V end was cut by 5 bases, the J end by 3 bases, with 14 bases between. CDR1 and CDR2 (germline): MNHNS, SASEGT. The CDR3 extends over 15 amino acids. In DNA, the CDR3 is TGTGCCAGCAGTAAACAGGACTTACTCTACAATGAGCAGTTCTTC. Protein: CASSKQDLLYNEQFF.

The genes are TRBV7-6 and TRBJ2-2; tentative D call: TRBD1 (6 bases). Germline values: CDR1 SGHVS, CDR2 FNYEAQ. V shed 5 bases and J shed 5 bases, with 18 bases lying between them. This CDR3 contains 16 residues. CDR3 region: CASSPPETGETGELFF. CDR3 nucleotides: TGTGCCAGCAGCCCCCCCGAGACAGGAGAAACCGGGGAGCTGTTTTTT.

This clonotype has ten or more counts. The J gene is TRBJ2-1, the V gene TRBV29-1; maybe TRBD2 (5 bases). Between the trimmed V and J ends, which lost 1 base and 0 bases, there was a span of 13 bases. The CDR3 extends over 16 amino acids. Germline CDR1 is SQVTM and CDR2 is ANQGSEA. CDR3 loop: CSVEAPSRASYNEQFF. As DNA, the CDR3 is TGCAGCGTTGAAGCCCCATCGCGGGCCTCCTACAATGAGCAGTTCTTC.

The V and J genes are TRBV7-9 and TRBJ2-7, with D perhaps matching TRBD1 (6 bases). Germline loops: CDR1 SEHNR, CDR2 FQNEAQ (reference sequence). V was clipped by 4 bases and J by 3 bases, with 13 bases between them. The CDR3 contains 14 residues. The CDR3 bases are TGTGCCAGCAGCTCCGGGACATCGAACTACGAGCAGTACTTC. This encodes CASSSGTSNYEQYF.

In its sample, this clonotype was seen a few times. The genes are TRBV7-2 and TRBJ1-6; the D is unclear. Trimming stripped 2 bases from V and 0 bases from J, with 8 bases between. The CDR3 covers 16 residues. Germline V gene sequence: CDR1 SGHTA, CDR2 FQGNSA. CDR3 nucleotides: TGTGCCAGCAGCTTATGGACGAGCTCCTATAATTCACCCCTCCACTTT. Protein product: CASSLWTSSYNSPLHF.

This clonotype was seen many times. The chain joins TRBV7-2 to TRBJ2-3; 10 bases map to TRBD1. The CDR3 consists of 17 residues. Germline trimming cut 1 base from V and 3 bases from J; bases unmatched to any gene: 7. Germline CDR1 reads SGHTA; CDR2 reads FQGNSA. The CDR3: CASSLEGDRGWTDTQYF. In DNA form, the CDR3 reads TGTGCCAGCAGCTTAGAGGGGGACAGGGGTTGGACAGATACGCAGTATTTT.

The V gene is TRBV4-1, the J gene TRBJ1-1; TRBD1 agrees at 7 bases. V lost 6 bases to trimming and J lost 4 bases; unmatched junction nucleotides: 5. The CDR3 has 13 residues. The germline CDR1 and CDR2 sequences are MGHRA and YSYEKL. The CDR3 sequence is CASRLGTATEAFF. The CDR3 nucleotides are TGCGCCAGCAGGCTCGGGACAGCCACTGAAGCTTTCTTT.

This clonotype was detected only a few times. The chain uses TRBV6-1 and TRBJ1-5; 7 positions agree with TRBD1. J lost 1 base, V lost 3 bases, and 9 bases had no gene match. In germline, CDR1 is MNHNS, CDR2 SASEGT. This CDR3 spans 17 amino acids. This CDR3 is CASSDKQGIWSNQPQHF. In DNA, the CDR3 is TGTGCCAGCAGTGACAAACAGGGGATATGGAGCAATCAGCCCCAGCATTTT.

This clonotype was counted a few times. The V call is TRBV5-1, the J call TRBJ1-6, with a tentative D call TRBD1 (5 bases). The length of the CDR3 is 15 residues. V shed 0 bases and J shed 10 bases, with 14 bases lying between them. Germline CDR1 is SGHRS and CDR2 is YFSETQ. This chain's CDR3 is CASSLVGAPSSPLHF. DNA for the CDR3: TGCGCCAGCAGCTTGGTAGGGGCCCCCAGCTCACCCCTCCACTTT.

This clonotype was counted only a few times. The rearrangement links TRBV28 to TRBJ2-3; possibly TRBD1 for D (6 bases). Germline V gene sequence: CDR1 MDHEN, CDR2 SYDVKM. The CDR3 sequence is 16 residues long. Trimming removed 5 bases from V and 2 bases from J, with 17 bases in between. CDR3 bases: TGTGCCAGCAGTGCCCAACAGGGACCACCCACAGATACGCAGTATTTT. Its translation is CASSAQQGPPTDTQYF.

This chain joins TRBV28 and TRBJ1-3; maybe TRBD1 (5 bases). Germline V gene data show CDR1 as MDHEN and CDR2 as SYDVKM. The CDR3 is 15 residues long. V was cut by 7 bases and J by 8 bases, with 21 bases left in between. The CDR3 nucleotides are TGTGCCAGCATAGGCAGGCCCAACAGGATAGACACCATATATTTT. Amino acids: CASIGRPNRIDTIYF.

The V and J genes are TRBV2 and TRBJ1-3; D not resolved. CDR1 and CDR2 from the germline V gene are SNHLY and FYNNEI. The CDR3 spans 16 residues. The germline V and J ends were trimmed by 3 bases and 0 bases, with 12 bases remaining between them. CDR3 nucleotides: TGTGCCAGCAGTGATGGGTCCTACAGCTCTGGAAACACCATATATTTT. It codes for CASSDGSYSSGNTIYF.

At least ten counts were recorded for this clonotype. The J gene is TRBJ1-6, the V gene TRBV7-6; no definite D call. Germline CDR1 and CDR2: SGHVS and FNYEAQ. CDR3 size: 14 residues. V was cut by 5 bases and J by 7 bases, with 12 bases left in between. The CDR3 bases are TGTGCCAGCAGCCCTACCGGAGGGAATTCACCCCTCCACTTT. It codes for CASSPTGGNSPLHF.

The V gene is TRBV12-3 or TRBV12-4, the J gene TRBJ2-5; TRBD1 matches at 8 bases. Germline trimming cut 4 bases from V and 0 bases from J; bases unmatched to any gene: 7. The CDR3 length is 16 residues. CDR3 nucleotides: TGTGCCAGCAGTTACGGACAGGGCCTGTACCAAGAGACCCAGTACTTC. It yields the protein CASSYGQGLYQETQYF.